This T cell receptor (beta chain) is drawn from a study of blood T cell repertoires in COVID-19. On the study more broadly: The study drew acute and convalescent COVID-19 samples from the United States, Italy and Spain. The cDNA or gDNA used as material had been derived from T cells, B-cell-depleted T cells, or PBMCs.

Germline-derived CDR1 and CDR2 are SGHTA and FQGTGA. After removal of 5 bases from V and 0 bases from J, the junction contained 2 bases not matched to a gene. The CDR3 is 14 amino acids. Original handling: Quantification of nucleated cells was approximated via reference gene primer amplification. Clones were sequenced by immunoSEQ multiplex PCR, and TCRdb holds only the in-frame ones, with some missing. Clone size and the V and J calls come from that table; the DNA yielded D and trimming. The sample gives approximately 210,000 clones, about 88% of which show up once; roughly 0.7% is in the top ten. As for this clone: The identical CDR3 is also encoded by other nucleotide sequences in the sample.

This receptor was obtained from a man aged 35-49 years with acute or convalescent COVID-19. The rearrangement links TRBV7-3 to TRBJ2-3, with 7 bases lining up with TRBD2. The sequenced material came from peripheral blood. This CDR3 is CASSPGGSTDTQYF. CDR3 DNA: TGTGCCAGCAGCCCCGGGGGGAGCACAGATACGCAGTATTTT.